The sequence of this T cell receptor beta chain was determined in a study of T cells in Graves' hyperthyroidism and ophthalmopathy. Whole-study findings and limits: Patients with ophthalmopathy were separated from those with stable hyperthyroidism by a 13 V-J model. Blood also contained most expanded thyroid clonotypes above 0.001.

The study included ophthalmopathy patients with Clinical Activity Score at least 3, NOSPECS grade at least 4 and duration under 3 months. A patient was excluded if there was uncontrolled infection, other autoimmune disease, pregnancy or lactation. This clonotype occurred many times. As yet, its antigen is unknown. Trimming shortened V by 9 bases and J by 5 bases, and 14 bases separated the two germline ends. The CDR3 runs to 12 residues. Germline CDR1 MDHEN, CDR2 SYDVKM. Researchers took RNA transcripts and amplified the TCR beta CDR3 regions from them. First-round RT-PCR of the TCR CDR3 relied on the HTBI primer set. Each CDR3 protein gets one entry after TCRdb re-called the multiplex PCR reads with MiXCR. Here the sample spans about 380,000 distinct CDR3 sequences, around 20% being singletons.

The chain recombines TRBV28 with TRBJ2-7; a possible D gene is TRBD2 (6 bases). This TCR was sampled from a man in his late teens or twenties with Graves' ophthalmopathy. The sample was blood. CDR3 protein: CASNTGGNEQYF. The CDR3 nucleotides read TGTGCCAGTAACACTGGGGGGAACGAGCAGTACTTC. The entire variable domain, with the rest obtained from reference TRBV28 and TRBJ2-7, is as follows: DVKVTQSSRYLVKRTGEKVFLECVQDMDHENMFWYRQDPGLGLRLIYFSYDVKMKEKGDIPEGYSVSREKKERFSLILESASTNQTSMYLCASNTGGNEQYFGPGTRLTVT.